The clone carrying this T cell receptor beta chain was observed a handful of times. The antigen remains undetermined. This sample is drawn from a study of early T cells in non-severe SARS-CoV-2 infection. Across the whole study: Bulk RNA taken from unsorted whole blood was sequenced, leaving chains unpaired. Findings of the study overall: Private and CD4 specificities were missed by VDJdb matching, skewed to anti-spike CD8.

Unique molecular identifiers tagged individual cDNA molecules. TCRdb analysed the 5' RACE reads with MiXCR anew, one entry per CDR3 protein. The table shows around 64,000 distinct CDR3 sequences, with 10% to 15% occurring only once. The germline V gene encodes CDR1 KGHDR and CDR2 SFDVKD. Trimming pared 0 bases from V and 4 bases from J, leaving 15 bases between. This CDR3 spans 17 amino acids. This receptor was obtained from an adult who was a healthcare worker with PCR-confirmed SARS-CoV-2 infection or an uninfected control (not recorded which). The input for sequencing was whole blood, taken at baseline. The chain has TRBV24-1 and TRBJ2-1; no clear D gene. The CDR3 DNA is TGTGCCACCAGTGATTTGCCTTCGTACGGGCCATACAATGAGCAGTTCTTC. It yields the protein CATSDLPSYGPYNEQFF.